These 15 T cell receptor beta chains share one sample of origin, sequenced in a study of STAT5B mutations in CD4+ large granular lymphocyte leukemia. Profiled with immunoSEQ multiplex PCR; TCRdb holds only in-frame clones, not every one. The sample consists of roughly 35,000 clones, 65% to 70% of them appearing once. Sequencing was performed on CD4+ T cells from blood buffy coats. These receptors originate from a human donor in good health.

V is TRBV2 and J is TRBJ1-4, with a tentative D call TRBD1 (6 bases). V lost 6 bases, J lost 5 bases, and 10 bases lay in between. CDR1 is SNHLY and CDR2 is FYNNEI in the germline V gene. There are 13 residues in the CDR3. CDR3 nucleotide sequence: TGTGCCAGCAGGGGGGGGCCCAATGAAAAACTGTTTTTT. It is translated as CASRGGPNEKLFF.

This chain links TRBV7-3 with TRBJ2-1, with 7 bases lining up with TRBD1. Per germline, CDR1 SGHTA and CDR2 FQGTGA. This CDR3 has 15 residues. The J segment lost 3 bases and the V segment lost 5 bases, leaving 7 bases of the junction unmatched. CDR3 sequence (DNA): TGTGCCAGCAGCATCCGACAGGGCCTCTACAATGAGCAGTTCTTC. This codes for CASSIRQGLYNEQFF.

CDR3 amino acids: CASSLQDGQPQHF. The CDR3 DNA reads as TGTGCCAGCAGCTTACAAGACGGTCAGCCCCAGCATTTT. The J gene is TRBJ1-5, the V gene TRBV11-2, with unresolved D. CDR3 size: 13 residues. Germline loops: CDR1 SGHAT, CDR2 FQNNGV. V was shortened by 2 bases and J by 6 bases, with 8 bases between the two germline ends.

The genes are TRBV2 and TRBJ2-7; D is undetermined. CDR3 length: 14 residues. V was cut by 3 bases and J by 3 bases, with 12 bases left in between. Germline CDR1 is SNHLY and CDR2 is FYNNEI. CDR3 protein: CASSELPAVYEQYF. CDR3 DNA: TGTGCCAGCAGTGAGCTGCCAGCCGTCTACGAGCAGTACTTC.

The chain carries TRBV5-4 and TRBJ2-1; TRBD1 might be the D (5 bases). Per germline, CDR1 SGHNT and CDR2 YYREEE (reference sequence). Trimming took off 4 bases at V and 6 bases at J, with 17 bases between the two ends. This CDR3 has 15 residues. The CDR3 DNA is TGTGCCAGCAGCGCAGGGCTTGCTCAAACCAATGAGCAGTTCTTC. It is translated as CASSAGLAQTNEQFF.

This chain links TRBV9 with TRBJ2-7; D is undetermined. V gave up 4 bases and J gave up 6 bases, with 11 bases separating them. This CDR3 has 12 residues. Germline V CDR1 and CDR2: SGDLS, YYNGEE. CDR3 in DNA: TGTGCCAGCAGCCCGCGTGCCCCCGAGCAGTACTTC. This gives the protein CASSPRAPEQYF.

V is TRBV9 and J is TRBJ2-6, with 9 bases identical to TRBD1. CDR1 is SGDLS and CDR2 is YYNGEE in the germline V gene. The trim removed 4 bases at V and 4 bases at J, leaving 15 bases unmatched. CDR3 size: 19 residues. Written as DNA, the CDR3 is TGTGCCAGCAGCCCACTCCCGGGACAGGGATATGGCGGGGCCAACGTCCTGACTTTC. Residues: CASSPLPGQGYGGANVLTF.

This clone has more than one count but fewer than ten. This rearrangement joins TRBV30 to TRBJ1-2, with 9 positions matching TRBD1. This CDR3 region has 14 residues. V lost 6 bases, J lost 3 bases, and 8 bases stayed unmatched. CDR1 is GTSNPN and CDR2 is SVGIG in the germline V gene (reference sequence). CDR3 in DNA: TGTGCCTGTCCTGCGGACAGGGGAGACTATGGCTACACCTTC. Protein: CACPADRGDYGYTF.

This clone showed up just a few times. This chain joins TRBV10-3 and TRBJ1-2; 9 bases match TRBD1. V trimming: 7 bases; J trimming: 7 bases; junction bases outside the gene matches: 7. CDR3 length: 13 amino acids. Germline V gene lookup returns CDR1 ENHRY and CDR2 SYGVKD. CDR3 residues: CAIKGTGFSGYTF. For the CDR3, the DNA is TGTGCCATCAAAGGGACAGGGTTTAGTGGCTACACCTTC.

This chain joins TRBV5-5 and TRBJ2-7; 8 bases align to TRBD2. Germline V lookup: CDR1 SGHKS, CDR2 YYEKEE (reference sequence). The CDR3 runs to 16 residues. V shed 4 bases, J shed 0 bases, and the junction held 9 bases outside the gene matches. In DNA form, the CDR3 reads TGTGCCAGCAGCCGTTCTGGCGGGGGGAGCTCCTACGAGCAGTACTTC. Its protein is CASSRSGGGSSYEQYF.

This clone showed up just a few times. The CDR3 bases are TGTGCCAGCAGCCAATCCAATCGGACTAGCGGGGGCCGTGGTGAGCAGTTCTTC. Amino acids: CASSQSNRTSGGRGEQFF. The rearrangement joins TRBV7-9 to TRBJ2-1; 13 bases fit TRBD2. The CDR3 runs to 18 residues. The germline V gene encodes CDR1 SEHNR and CDR2 FQNEAQ (reference sequence). The V gene end was trimmed by 5 bases and the J gene end by 9 bases; junction bases not matched to a gene: 16.

This clone was recorded a few times. The chain recombines TRBV6-5 with TRBJ1-5; 8 nucleotides line up with TRBD1. Looked up from germline, CDR1 is MNHEY and CDR2 is SVGAGI. The CDR3 runs to 15 residues. J gave up 9 bases and V 5 bases, and 12 bases lay outside the gene matches. CDR3 in DNA: TGTGCCAGCAGTCCCGCAGGGGGCCGGCAAAGGCCCCAGCATTTT. Translated: CASSPAGGRQRPQHF.

This rearrangement joins TRBV11-2 to TRBJ1-1; D ambiguous. This CDR3 region has 14 residues. The germline V gene has CDR1 SGHAT and CDR2 FQNNGV. Trimming cost V 5 bases and J 4 bases, with 14 bases left between them. CDR3 protein: CASSPQVEGTEAFF. CDR3 nucleotides: TGTGCCAGCAGCCCTCAGGTCGAGGGCACTGAAGCTTTCTTT.

This sequence joins TRBV6-5 and TRBJ1-2, with D perhaps TRBD1 (6 bases). The CDR3 runs to 14 residues. CDR1 MNHEY and CDR2 SVGAGI come from the germline V gene. V shed 6 bases and J shed 6 bases, with 17 bases lying between them. CDR3 residues: CASRTGADLDGYTF. CDR3 sequence (DNA): TGTGCCAGCAGGACAGGAGCCGATTTGGATGGCTACACCTTC.

This clone turned up a few times. The V and J genes are TRBV19 and TRBJ1-5; 7 bases line up with TRBD1. CDR3 length: 15 residues. Trimming took 5 bases from V and 2 from J; bases not matched to a gene: 6. CDR1 and CDR2 from the germline V gene are LNHDA and SQIVND (reference sequence). The CDR3: CASSFWTGGNQPQHF. The DNA for the CDR3 is TGTGCCAGTAGTTTTTGGACAGGAGGCAATCAGCCCCAGCATTTT.